This T cell receptor beta chain is drawn from a study of post-analysis software for immune sequencing data. Unique molecular identifiers featured in each of the TCR beta cDNA libraries. Some 500,000 cDNA molecules were obtained per 1 to 10 million input T cells. TCRdb analysed the PCR reads with MiXCR anew, one entry per CDR3 protein. This sample has approximately 180,000 distinct CDR3 sequences; approximately 28% occur once, and the top ten carry less than 1.6%. This clonotype has a handful of counts. The antigen is undetermined. Findings and caveats of the study: In patients, TRBV5-6, TRBV5-1 and TRBV20-1 belonged to five TRBV segments found more frequently than in controls. Normalized Chao1 diversity was significantly lower in multiple sclerosis patients than in controls.

This CDR3 is 14 amino acids long. Trimming took off 6 bases at V and 5 bases at J, with 16 bases between the two ends. The source of this sequence is a girl between 5 and 17 years old with multiple sclerosis. J is TRBJ1-2 and V is TRBV12-3 or TRBV12-4, with a weak D call TRBD1 (6 bases). Specimen: blood. The CDR3 region is CASSKSGGRYGYTF. In DNA, the CDR3 is TGTGCCAGCAGCAAATCTGGGGGGCGTTATGGCTACACCTTC.